The 14 T cell receptor beta chains below were found in one sample sequenced in a study of blood T cell repertoires in COVID-19. The table came from immunoSEQ multiplex PCR; TCRdb's copy has only in-frame clones and leaves some out. The table has 150,000 or so clones, 91% seen once. The material sequenced was peripheral blood. The source of these receptors is a man aged 45-60 years with acute or convalescent COVID-19.

The chain has TRBV28 and TRBJ2-2, with TRBD1 matching 9 bases. Losses at the gene ends were 8 bases for V and 1 base for J; bases not matched to a gene: 5. CDR3 length: 15 amino acids. Germline V CDR1 and CDR2: MDHEN, SYDVKM. CDR3 nucleotide sequence: TGTGCCAGCCGAACGGGACAGGGGAACACCGGGGAGCTGTTTTTT. Translating it yields CASRTGQGNTGELFF.

CDR3 coding DNA: TGTGCCAGCAGGTTGACAGGAGACTATGGCTACACCTTC. Its translation is CASRLTGDYGYTF. This chain links TRBV6-5 with TRBJ1-2; D is possibly TRBD1 (6 bases). Germline V gene sequence: CDR1 MNHEY, CDR2 SVGAGI. Trimming pared 6 bases from V and 3 bases from J, leaving 11 bases between. CDR3 length equals 13 residues.

This clone has just one count. The chain employs TRBV9 and TRBJ1-3, with 7 positions matching TRBD1. Germline trimming cut 6 bases from V and 0 bases from J; bases unmatched to any gene: 3. Germline assignment: CDR1 SGDLS and CDR2 YYNGEE. The CDR3 consists of 14 residues. The DNA for the CDR3 is TGTGCCAGCACCCGGGACAGCTCTGGAAACACCATATATTTT. This encodes CASTRDSSGNTIYF.

V and J are TRBV6-5 and TRBJ1-3; D uncertain. CDR1 and CDR2 from the germline V gene are MNHEY and SVGAGI. This CDR3 comprises 14 residues. V was cut by 5 bases and J by 0 bases, with 8 bases left in between. The DNA for the CDR3 is TGTGCCAGCAGTACCGGGTACTCTGGAAACACCATATATTTT. Its protein product is CASSTGYSGNTIYF.

V usage is TRBV28 and J usage is TRBJ1-5; the D gene is possibly TRBD1 (6 bases). Trimming removed 2 bases at V and 5 bases at J, with 10 bases between. Germline V CDR1 and CDR2: MDHEN, SYDVKM. The CDR3 has 14 residues. The CDR3 sequence: CASSLTAGDQPQHF. The CDR3 DNA reads as TGTGCCAGCAGTTTAACGGCAGGGGATCAGCCCCAGCATTTT.

The chain couples TRBV3-1 (or the pseudogene TRBV3-2) to TRBJ1-6; TRBD1 matches 8 bases. This CDR3 contains 17 residues. Germline V gives CDR1 LGHDT, CDR2 YNNKEL (reference sequence). The trim removed 0 bases at V and 6 bases at J, leaving 7 bases unmatched. The CDR3 nucleotides read TGTGCCAGCAGCCAAGATCGGAGGACAGGGAGTAATTCACCCCTCCACTTT. It yields the protein CASSQDRRTGSNSPLHF.

Notes on this clone: The same CDR3 can be traced to other DNA sequences in this sample. The CDR3 loop reads CASSEGRYTEAFF. For the CDR3, the DNA is TGTGCCAGCAGTGAGGGCAGATACACTGAAGCTTTCTTT. The gene calls are TRBV6-1 and TRBJ1-1; the D is unclear. The germline gives CDR1 MNHNS, CDR2 SASEGT. The CDR3 is 13 residues long. With 3 bases removed from V and 3 bases from J, the gap between germline ends came to 8 bases.

The chain is built from TRBV4-3 and TRBJ1-2; D is perhaps TRBD1 (6 bases). This CDR3 has 15 amino acids. The V gene lost 0 bases and the J gene lost 7 bases, with 15 bases spanning the gap. The V gene's germline CDR1 is LGHNA and CDR2 YSLEER. Here the CDR3 DNA reads TGCGCCAGCAGCCAAGAGCGGCAGGGGCGGCGTGGCTACACCTTC. Encoded protein: CASSQERQGRRGYTF.

This clone was found once. The V call is TRBV4-2, the J call TRBJ2-2; 8 bases align to TRBD2. Germline lookup yields CDR1 LGHNA and CDR2 YNFKEQ. Losses at the gene ends were 3 bases for V and 4 bases for J; bases not matched to a gene: 7. This CDR3 has 16 residues. CDR3 sequence: CASSQVPAGGTGELFF. CDR3 coding DNA: TGTGCCAGCAGCCAGGTCCCTGCGGGGGGCACCGGGGAGCTGTTTTTT.

The V gene is TRBV9, the J gene TRBJ2-2; tentatively, D is TRBD1 (6 bases). Germline V CDR1 and CDR2: SGDLS, YYNGEE. The V end was cut by 4 bases, the J end by 3 bases, with 7 bases between. The CDR3 has 13 amino acids. CDR3 sequence (DNA): TGTGCCAGCAGCCACAGGGACACCGGGGAGCTGTTTTTT. It codes for CASSHRDTGELFF.

The chain links TRBV25-1 to TRBJ1-2, with a tentative D call TRBD1 (5 bases). Germline assignment: CDR1 MGHDK and CDR2 SYGVNS. The CDR3 consists of 16 residues. The germline V and J ends were trimmed by 0 bases and 7 bases, with 18 bases remaining between them. CDR3 in DNA: TGTGCCAGCAGTGAATATGTGGGGGGAGGTTTGAGTGGCTACACCTTC. Translated, it gives CASSEYVGGGLSGYTF.

The chain recombines TRBV5-1 with TRBJ2-7; 7 bases align to TRBD1. This CDR3 spans 13 amino acids. The ends lost 4 bases at V and 1 base at J; junction bases unmatched: 2. Germline V lookup: CDR1 SGHRS, CDR2 YFSETQ. CDR3: CASSRGQSYEQYF. Here the CDR3 DNA reads TGCGCCAGCAGCAGGGGACAGTCCTACGAGCAGTACTTC.

The chain couples TRBV3-1 (or the pseudogene TRBV3-2) to TRBJ2-7, with D possibly TRBD1 on 6 matching bases. Looked up from germline, CDR1 is LGHDT and CDR2 is YNNKEL (reference sequence). The CDR3 is made up of 13 amino acids. Trimming took off 10 bases at V and 1 base at J, with 14 bases between the two ends. This CDR3 is CATASGQSYEQYF. The CDR3, as DNA: TGTGCCACCGCCTCTGGACAGTCCTACGAGCAGTACTTC.

The chain employs TRBV27 and TRBJ1-5; tentatively, D is TRBD1 (5 bases). Germline values: CDR1 MNHEY, CDR2 SMNVEV (reference sequence). The CDR3 runs 12 residues. CDR3: CAPGVRYQPQHF. The CDR3 coding sequence is TGTGCTCCGGGGGTTCGTTATCAGCCCCAGCATTTT.